This entry concerns a single T cell receptor beta chain. No antigen is known for it. There are no base qualities to consult, and no much larger clone falls within one base. These data come from a study of blood T cell repertoires in COVID-19 (dated by TCRdb to 2019 to 2021). For the study in its entirety: Collaborator samples came from the United States, Italy and Spain and covered acute and convalescent phases of COVID-19. The prospective study material was composed of cDNA or gDNA derived from T cells, B-cell-depleted T cells, or PBMCs. Subjects who had been exposed to COVID-19, were actively infected with it, or had recovered from it provided the deeply sampled blood TCRbeta repertoires that made up the dataset. A freely available public database, intended as a resource for researchers studying the immune response to SARS-CoV-2, is where the repertoires were released. Where HLA class I and class II types were available, the types were taken from metadata supplied by the sample provider, not from assay-based typing. Nearly every sample came with metadata listing a de-identified subject ID, COVID-19 status, age in years and sex. Samples were obtained from the ongoing ImmuneRACE study (first 160 participants) and from approximately 1,200 subjects provided by 6 global collaborators. The investigation overall reported the following: How much clinical and demographic metadata was included differed by source and by participant, and the metadata was provided uncurated.

TCRbeta CDR3 regions were amplified from genomic DNA using the immunoSEQ Assay, a bias-controlled multiplex PCR. Regarding the original processing steps: The number of nucleated cells in each sample was estimated by amplification of reference gene primers within the assay. Sequence reads were collapsed and filtered to measure the absolute abundance of every unique TCRbeta CDR3 rearrangement. For each sample, productive Simpson clonality was calculated by taking the square root of Simpson's diversity index across productive rearrangements. TCRdb took this table from immuneACCESS and kept in-frame rearrangements with V and J called. Such tables lack part of the clones; where checked against another copy, unresolved V genes explain under half of the gap, and the rest is unexplained. V and J calls and clone size follow that table, whereas D and trimming were derived from the DNA. The sample table shows around 190,000 clones, and less than 90% are seen once. Around 3.1% of the sample is held by the ten biggest clonotypes.

Participants in the prospective study were aged about 18 to 100 years, lived in 20 to 30 United States geographic areas, and enrolled through a virtual design. In the prospective study, participants were assigned to cohorts based on the clinical history participants reported in a screening survey and a study questionnaire. Exposed participants had been in contact, within 2 weeks of entering the study, with a person who had a PCR-confirmed or clinician-diagnosed case of COVID-19. Each participant in the prospective study had whole blood, serum and a nasopharyngeal or oropharyngeal swab collected by mobile phlebotomists. Prospective study participants could optionally give additional blood draws and questionnaires over a roughly 2-month period. Prospective study blood samples were shipped either frozen or at room temperature before DNA extraction. The CDR3 runs 15 residues from the cysteine to the phenylalanine. Of all the DNA, just the CDR3 is kept, 45 bases in frame from base 1. The trim is 4 bases for V and 3 bases for J, with a gap of 13 bases between the germline ends. CDR1 and CDR2 were assigned from the germline V gene (reference sequence) as LGHDT and YNNKEL.

Sample: PBMCs or T cells enriched from blood (not recorded which). The chain uses TRBV3-1 (or the pseudogene TRBV3-2) and TRBJ1-3, with no reliable assignment of the D segment. The TCR comes from a woman in her twenties or thirties who had been exposed to COVID-19. The DNA sequence follows: TGTGCCAGCAGCCCCATCGGAACTATTGGAAACACCATATATTTT. The resulting protein is CASSPIGTIGNTIYF.